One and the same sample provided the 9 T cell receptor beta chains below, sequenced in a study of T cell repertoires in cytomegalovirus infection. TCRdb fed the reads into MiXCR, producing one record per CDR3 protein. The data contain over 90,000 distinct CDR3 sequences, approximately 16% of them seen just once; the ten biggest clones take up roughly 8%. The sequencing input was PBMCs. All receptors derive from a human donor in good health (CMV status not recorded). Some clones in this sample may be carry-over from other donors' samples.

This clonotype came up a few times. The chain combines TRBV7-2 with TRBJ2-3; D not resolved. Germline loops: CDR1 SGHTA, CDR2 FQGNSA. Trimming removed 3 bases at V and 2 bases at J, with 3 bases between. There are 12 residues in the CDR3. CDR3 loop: CASSLFTDTQYF. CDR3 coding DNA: TGTGCCAGCAGCTTGTTCACAGATACGCAGTATTTT.

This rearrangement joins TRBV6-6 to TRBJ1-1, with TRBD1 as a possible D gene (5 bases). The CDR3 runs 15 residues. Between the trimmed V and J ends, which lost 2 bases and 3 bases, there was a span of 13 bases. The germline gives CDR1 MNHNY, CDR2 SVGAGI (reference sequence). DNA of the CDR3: TGTGCCAGCAGTTACCGTCCTCTCAGGGACACTGAAGCTTTCTTT. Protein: CASSYRPLRDTEAFF.

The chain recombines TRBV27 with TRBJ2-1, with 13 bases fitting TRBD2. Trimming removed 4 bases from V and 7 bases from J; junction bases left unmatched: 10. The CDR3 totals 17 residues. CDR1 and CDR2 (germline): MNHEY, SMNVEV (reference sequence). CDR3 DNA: TGTGCCAGCAGTTCCCGTCGACTAGCGGGGGGTTCAAATGAGCAGTTCTTC. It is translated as CASSSRRLAGGSNEQFF.

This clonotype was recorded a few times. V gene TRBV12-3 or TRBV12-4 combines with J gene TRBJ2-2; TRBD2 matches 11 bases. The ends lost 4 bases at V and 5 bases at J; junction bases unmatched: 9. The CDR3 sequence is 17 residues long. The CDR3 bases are TGTGCCAGCAGTTCGAAGACTAGCGGGGCTATTACCGGGGAGCTGTTTTTT. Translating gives CASSSKTSGAITGELFF.

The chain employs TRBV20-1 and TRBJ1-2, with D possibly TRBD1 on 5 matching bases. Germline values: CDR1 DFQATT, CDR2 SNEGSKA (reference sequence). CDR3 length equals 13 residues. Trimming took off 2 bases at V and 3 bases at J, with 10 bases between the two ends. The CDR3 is CSARKETDYGYTF. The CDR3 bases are TGCAGTGCTAGAAAGGAGACAGACTATGGCTACACCTTC.

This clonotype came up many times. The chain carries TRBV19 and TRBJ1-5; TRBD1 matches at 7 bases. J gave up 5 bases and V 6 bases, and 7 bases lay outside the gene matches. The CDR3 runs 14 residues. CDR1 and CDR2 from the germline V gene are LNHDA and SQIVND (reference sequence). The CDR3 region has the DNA TGTGCCAGTAGAATGTGGACAGGAGATCAGCCCCAGCATTTT. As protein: CASRMWTGDQPQHF. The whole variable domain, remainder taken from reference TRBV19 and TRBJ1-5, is DGGITQSPKYLFRKEGQNVTLSCEQNLNHDAMYWYRQDPGQGLRLIYYSQIVNDFQKGDIAEGYSVSREKKESFPLTVTSAQKNPTAFYLCASRMWTGDQPQHFGDGTRLSIL.

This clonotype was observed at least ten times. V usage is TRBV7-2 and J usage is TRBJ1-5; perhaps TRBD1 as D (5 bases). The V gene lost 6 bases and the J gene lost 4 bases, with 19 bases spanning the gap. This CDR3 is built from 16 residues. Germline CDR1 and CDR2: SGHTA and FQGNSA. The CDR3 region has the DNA TGTGCCAGCAGTCCCCAGGGCGGTGTAGCAAATCAGCCCCAGCATTTT. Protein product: CASSPQGGVANQPQHF.

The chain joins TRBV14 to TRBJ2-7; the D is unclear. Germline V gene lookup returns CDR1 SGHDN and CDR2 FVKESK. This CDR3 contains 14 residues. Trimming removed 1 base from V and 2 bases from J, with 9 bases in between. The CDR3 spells CASSQATPTYEQYF. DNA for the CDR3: TGTGCCAGCAGCCAAGCTACACCTACCTACGAGCAGTACTTC.

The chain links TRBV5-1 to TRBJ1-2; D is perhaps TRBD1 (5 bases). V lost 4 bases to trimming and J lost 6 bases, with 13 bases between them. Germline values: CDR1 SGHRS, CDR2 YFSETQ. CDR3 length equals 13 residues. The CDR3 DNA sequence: TGCGCCAGCAGCGTAAGGGAAGGGGATGGCTACACCTTC. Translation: CASSVREGDGYTF.